The 3 T cell receptor beta chains in this list originate from one sample, sequenced in a study of blood T cell repertoires in COVID-19. TCRdb's copy holds only in-frame clones and misses some; the assay was immunoSEQ multiplex PCR. Of 130,000 to 150,000 clones in the sample, around four fifths are singletons; the top ten hold approximately 2.7%. The source material was peripheral blood. These receptors all stem from a woman aged 40 to 50 with active or convalescent COVID-19.

This clone was seen just once. The chain employs TRBV7-9 and TRBJ1-6, with D unresolved. Deletions cut 7 bases from V and 0 bases from J, with 10 bases between. The CDR3 is made up of 15 amino acids. Germline CDR1 reads SEHNR; CDR2 reads FQNEAQ (reference sequence). In nucleotides, the CDR3 is TGTGCCAGCACTGCACGGAGCTCCTATAATTCACCCCTCCACTTT. It translates to CASTARSSYNSPLHF.

The chain carries TRBV2 and TRBJ2-3; D not certain. Germline CDR1 reads SNHLY; CDR2 reads FYNNEI. V lost 7 bases, J lost 0 bases, and 11 bases lay in between. CDR3 size: 14 residues. The CDR3: CASNLLSSTDTQYF. CDR3 DNA: TGTGCCAGCAACCTGCTATCTAGCACAGATACGCAGTATTTT.

This sequence joins TRBV19 and TRBJ1-1; TRBD1 agrees at 8 bases. Per germline, CDR1 LNHDA and CDR2 SQIVND (reference sequence). The CDR3 is 15 amino acids. Losses at the gene ends were 5 bases for V and 6 bases for J; bases not matched to a gene: 11. The CDR3 spells CASSGGRTGQAEAFF. The CDR3 DNA reads as TGTGCCAGTAGTGGGGGGAGGACAGGGCAGGCTGAAGCTTTCTTT.